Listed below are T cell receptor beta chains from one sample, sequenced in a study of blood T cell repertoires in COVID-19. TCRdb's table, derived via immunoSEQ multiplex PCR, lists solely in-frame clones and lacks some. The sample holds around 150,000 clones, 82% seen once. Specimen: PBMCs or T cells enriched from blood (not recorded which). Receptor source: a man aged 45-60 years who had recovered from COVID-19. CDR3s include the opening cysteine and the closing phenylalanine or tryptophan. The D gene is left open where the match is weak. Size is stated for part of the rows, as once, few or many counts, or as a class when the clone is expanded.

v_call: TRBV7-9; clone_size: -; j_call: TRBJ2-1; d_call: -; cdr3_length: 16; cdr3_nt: TGTGCCAGCAGCTTAGGGGGCAGGGGTGGTTTTAATGAGCAGTTCTTC; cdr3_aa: CASSLGGRGGFNEQFF
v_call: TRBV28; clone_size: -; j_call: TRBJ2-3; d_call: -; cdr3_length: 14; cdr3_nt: TGTGCCACAAAGAGGGGGCGGGAAACAGATACGCAGTATTTT; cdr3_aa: CATKRGRETDTQYF
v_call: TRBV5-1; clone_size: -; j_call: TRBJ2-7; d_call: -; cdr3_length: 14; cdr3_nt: TGCGCCAGCAGCTTTCCGAACGGGGAAAACGAGCAGTACTTC; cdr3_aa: CASSFPNGENEQYF
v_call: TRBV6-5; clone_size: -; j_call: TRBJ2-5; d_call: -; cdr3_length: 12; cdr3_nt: TGTGCCAGCCGGTCTAACCAAGAGACCCAGTACTTC; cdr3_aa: CASRSNQETQYF
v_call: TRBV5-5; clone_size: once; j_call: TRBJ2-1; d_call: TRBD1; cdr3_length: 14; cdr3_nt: TGTGCCAGCAGCCGGGGACAGGGATGGAATGAGCAGTTCTTC; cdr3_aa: CASSRGQGWNEQFF
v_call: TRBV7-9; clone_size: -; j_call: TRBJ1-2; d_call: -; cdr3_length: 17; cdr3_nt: TGTGCCAGCGAAAGTAGAGAGGCGCTGAGGCAAAATGATGGCTACACCTTC; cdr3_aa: CASESREALRQNDGYTF
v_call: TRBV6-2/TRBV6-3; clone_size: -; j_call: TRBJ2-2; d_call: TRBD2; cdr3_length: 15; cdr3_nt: TGTGCCAGCAGTTACTCAAGCGGGGCCACCGGGGAGCTGTTTTTT; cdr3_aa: CASSYSSGATGELFF
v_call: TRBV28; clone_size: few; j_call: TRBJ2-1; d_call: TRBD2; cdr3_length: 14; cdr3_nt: TGTGCCAGCAGTTTAGGCGGGAGCGGCAATGAGCAGTTCTTC; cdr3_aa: CASSLGGSGNEQFF
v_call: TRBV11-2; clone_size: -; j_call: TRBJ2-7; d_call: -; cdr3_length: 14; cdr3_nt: TGTGCCAGCAGCTTAGGCAGGCTGGACTACGAGCAGTACTTC; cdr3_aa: CASSLGRLDYEQYF
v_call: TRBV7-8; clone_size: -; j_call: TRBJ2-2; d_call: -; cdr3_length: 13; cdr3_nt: TGTGCCAGCAGCTTAGCTAGCGCCGGGGAGCTGTTTTTT; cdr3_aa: CASSLASAGELFF
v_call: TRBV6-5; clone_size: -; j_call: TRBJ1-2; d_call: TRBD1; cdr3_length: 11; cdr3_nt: TGTGCCAGCCTTCGACAGGGTGGCTACACCTTC; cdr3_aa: CASLRQGGYTF
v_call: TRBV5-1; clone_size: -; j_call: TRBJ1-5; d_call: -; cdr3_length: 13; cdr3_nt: TGCGCCAGCAGCTTGGAGAGAGGTCAGCCCCAGCATTTT; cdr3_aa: CASSLERGQPQHF
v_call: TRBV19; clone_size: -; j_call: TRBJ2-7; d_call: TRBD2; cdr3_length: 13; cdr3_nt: TGTGCCAGTAGTGTCGGACTAGCGGGGGAGCAGTACTTC; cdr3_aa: CASSVGLAGEQYF
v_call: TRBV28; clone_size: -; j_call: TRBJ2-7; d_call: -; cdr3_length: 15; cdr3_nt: TGTGCCAGCAGCAGATCGTGGGCCTCGGTTTACGAGCAGTACTTC; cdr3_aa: CASSRSWASVYEQYF
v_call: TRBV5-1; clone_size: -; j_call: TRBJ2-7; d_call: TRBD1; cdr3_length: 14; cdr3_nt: TGCGCCAGCAGTCGGGACAGTCCCGCCTACGAGCAGTACTTC; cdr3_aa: CASSRDSPAYEQYF
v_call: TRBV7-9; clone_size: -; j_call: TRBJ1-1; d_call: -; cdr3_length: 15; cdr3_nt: TGTGCCAGCAGCACGCGCGAGACAGGAGCCACTGAAGCTTTCTTT; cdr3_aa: CASSTRETGATEAFF
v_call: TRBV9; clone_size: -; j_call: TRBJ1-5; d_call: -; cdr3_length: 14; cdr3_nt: TGTGCCAGCAGCGTTTATGGAGTAGATCAGCCCCAGCATTTT; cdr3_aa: CASSVYGVDQPQHF
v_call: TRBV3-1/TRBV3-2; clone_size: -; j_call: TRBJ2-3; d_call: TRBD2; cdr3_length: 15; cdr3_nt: TGTGCCAGCAGCCAAGCTAGCGGGAGGACAGATACGCAGTATTTT; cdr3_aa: CASSQASGRTDTQYF
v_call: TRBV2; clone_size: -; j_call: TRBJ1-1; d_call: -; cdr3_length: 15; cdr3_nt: TGTGCCAGCGGGGGGGACACCCTAGGCCTCACTGAAGCTTTCTTT; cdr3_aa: CASGGDTLGLTEAFF
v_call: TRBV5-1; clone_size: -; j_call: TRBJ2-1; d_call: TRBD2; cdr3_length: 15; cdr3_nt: TGCGCCAGCACCTCGACTAGCGGGGGGTACAATGAGCAGTTCTTC; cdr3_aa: CASTSTSGGYNEQFF
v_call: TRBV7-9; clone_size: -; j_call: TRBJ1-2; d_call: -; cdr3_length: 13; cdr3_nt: TGTGCCAGCAGCTCCAGAACAGGGTTTGGCTACACCTTC; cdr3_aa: CASSSRTGFGYTF
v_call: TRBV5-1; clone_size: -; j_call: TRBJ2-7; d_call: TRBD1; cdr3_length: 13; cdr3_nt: TGCGCCTCCTACCGGGACAGCTCCTACGAGCAGTACTTC; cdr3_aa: CASYRDSSYEQYF
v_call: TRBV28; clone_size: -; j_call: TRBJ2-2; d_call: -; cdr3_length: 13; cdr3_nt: TGTGCCAGCAGTCTTTCGGGGACCGGGGAGCTGTTTTTT; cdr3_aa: CASSLSGTGELFF
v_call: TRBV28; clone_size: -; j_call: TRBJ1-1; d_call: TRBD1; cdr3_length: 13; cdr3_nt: TGTGCCGGAAGGGGGCAGCTGAACACTGAAGCTTTCTTT; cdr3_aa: CAGRGQLNTEAFF
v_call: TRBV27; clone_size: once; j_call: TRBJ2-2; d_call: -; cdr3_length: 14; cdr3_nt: TGTGCCAGCACCTGGCGGGTGAACACCGGGGAGCTGTTTTTT; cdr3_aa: CASTWRVNTGELFF
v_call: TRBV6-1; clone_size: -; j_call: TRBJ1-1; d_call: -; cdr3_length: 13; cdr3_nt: TGTGCCAGCAGTGAGTCCCAGGTCACTGAAGCTTTCTTT; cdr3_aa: CASSESQVTEAFF
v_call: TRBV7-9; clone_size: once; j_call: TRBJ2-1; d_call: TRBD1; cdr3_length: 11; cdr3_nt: TGTGCCAGCAGCCATGGGACAGGGCAGTTCTTC; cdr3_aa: CASSHGTGQFF
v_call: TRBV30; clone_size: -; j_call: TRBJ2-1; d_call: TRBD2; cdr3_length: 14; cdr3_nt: TGTGCCTGGGCTCTAGCGGGGGTCGACAATGAGCAGTTCTTC; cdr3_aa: CAWALAGVDNEQFF
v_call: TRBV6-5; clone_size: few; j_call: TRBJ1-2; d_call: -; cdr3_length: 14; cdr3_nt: TGTGCCAGCAGAGTAATAACAGGGCCAAATGGCTACACCTTC; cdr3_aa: CASRVITGPNGYTF
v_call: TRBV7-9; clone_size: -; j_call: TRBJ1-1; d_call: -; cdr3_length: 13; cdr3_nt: TGTGCCAGCAGCTTGGGGGCGGCCACTGAAGCTTTCTTT; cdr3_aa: CASSLGAATEAFF
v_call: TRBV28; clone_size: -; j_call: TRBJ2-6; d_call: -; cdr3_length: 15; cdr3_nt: TGTGCCAGCAGTTCGGGTTTGTCTGGGGCCAACGTCCTGACTTTC; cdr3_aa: CASSSGLSGANVLTF
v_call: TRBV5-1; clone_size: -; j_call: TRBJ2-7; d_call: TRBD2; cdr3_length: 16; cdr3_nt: TGCGCCAGCAGCGCTCAACTAGCGGGGGACGTCTACGAGCAGTACTTC; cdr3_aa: CASSAQLAGDVYEQYF
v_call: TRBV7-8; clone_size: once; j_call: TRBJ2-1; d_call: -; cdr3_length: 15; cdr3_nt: TGTGCCAGCAGCCCCCCCCCATCCTCCTACAATGAGCAGTTCTTC; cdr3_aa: CASSPPPSSYNEQFF
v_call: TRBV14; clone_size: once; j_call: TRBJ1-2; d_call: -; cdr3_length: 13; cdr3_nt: TGTGCCAGCAGCCAAGGCAGGGACTATGGCTACACCTTC; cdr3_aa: CASSQGRDYGYTF
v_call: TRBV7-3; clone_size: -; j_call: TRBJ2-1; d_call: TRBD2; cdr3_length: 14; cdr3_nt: TGTGCCAGCAGCTTAATGGCGGGAGGTCGCGAGCAGTTCTTC; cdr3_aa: CASSLMAGGREQFF
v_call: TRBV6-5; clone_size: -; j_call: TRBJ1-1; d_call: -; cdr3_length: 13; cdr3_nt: TGTGCCAGCATTGGATTCACGGAGTGGAAAGCTTTCTTT; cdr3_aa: CASIGFTEWKAFF
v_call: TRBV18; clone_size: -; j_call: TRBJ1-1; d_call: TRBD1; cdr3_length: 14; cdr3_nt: TGTGCCAGCTCACCACGGCAGGGGGACACTGAAGCTTTCTTT; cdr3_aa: CASSPRQGDTEAFF
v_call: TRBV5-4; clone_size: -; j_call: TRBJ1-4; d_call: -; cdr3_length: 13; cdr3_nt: TGTGCCAGCAGCTCGGGAAGTCGGGAAAAACTGTTTTTT; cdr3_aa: CASSSGSREKLFF
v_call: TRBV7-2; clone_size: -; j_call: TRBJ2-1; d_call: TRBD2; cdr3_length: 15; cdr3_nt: TGTGCCAGCAGCATTCGGACTAGCGGGAGTAATGAGCAGTTCTTC; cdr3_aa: CASSIRTSGSNEQFF
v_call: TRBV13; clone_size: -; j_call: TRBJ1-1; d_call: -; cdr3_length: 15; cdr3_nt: TGTGCCAGCAGCTTAGAAGGGGCGGCGAACACTGAAGCTTTCTTT; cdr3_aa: CASSLEGAANTEAFF
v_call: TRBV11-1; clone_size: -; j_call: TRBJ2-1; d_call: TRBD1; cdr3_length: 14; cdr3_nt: TGTGCCAGCAGCACCGGGACAGGGTACAATGAGCAGTTCTTC; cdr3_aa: CASSTGTGYNEQFF
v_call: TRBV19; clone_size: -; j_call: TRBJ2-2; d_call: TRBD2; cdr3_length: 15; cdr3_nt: TGTGCCAGTAGCCGGGGACTAGCGGGAGCTGGGGAGCTGTTTTTT; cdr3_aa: CASSRGLAGAGELFF
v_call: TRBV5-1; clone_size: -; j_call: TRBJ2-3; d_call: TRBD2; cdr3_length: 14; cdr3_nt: TGCGCCAGCAGCACGGGACTAGTGGGAGATACGCAGTATTTT; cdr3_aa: CASSTGLVGDTQYF
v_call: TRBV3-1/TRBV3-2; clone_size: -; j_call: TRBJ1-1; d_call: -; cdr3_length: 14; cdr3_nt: TGTGCCAGCAGCCAAGATTCATTGAACACTGAAGCTTTCTTT; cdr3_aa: CASSQDSLNTEAFF
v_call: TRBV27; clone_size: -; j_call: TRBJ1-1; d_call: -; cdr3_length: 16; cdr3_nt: TGTGCCACCAAGTTGGCAGGGGCCGTTTTGAACACTGAAGCTTTCTTT; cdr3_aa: CATKLAGAVLNTEAFF
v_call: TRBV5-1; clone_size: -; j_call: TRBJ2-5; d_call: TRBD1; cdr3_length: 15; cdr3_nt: TGCGCCAGCAGCTTGGTCGACAGGGTGGGAGAGACCCAGTACTTC; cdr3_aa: CASSLVDRVGETQYF
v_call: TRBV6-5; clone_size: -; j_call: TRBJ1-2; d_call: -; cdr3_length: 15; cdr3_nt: TGTGCCAGCAGTTACTCGACACTAGCTAACTATGGCTACACCTTC; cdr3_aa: CASSYSTLANYGYTF
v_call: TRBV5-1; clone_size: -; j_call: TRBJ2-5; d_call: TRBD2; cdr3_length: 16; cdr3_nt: TGCGCCAGCAGCCTTAGCCGGACTAGCGGTGAAGAGACCCAGTACTTC; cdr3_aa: CASSLSRTSGEETQYF
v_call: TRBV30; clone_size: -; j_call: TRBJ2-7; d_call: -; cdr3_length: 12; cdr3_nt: TGTGCCTGGAAGCAGGGAACCTACGAGCAGTACTTC; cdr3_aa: CAWKQGTYEQYF
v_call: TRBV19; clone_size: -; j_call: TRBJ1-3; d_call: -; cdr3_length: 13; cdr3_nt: TGTGCGTCCTCCGAGAGCTCTGGAAACACCATATATTTT; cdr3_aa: CASSESSGNTIYF